These 23 T cell receptor beta chains originate from one sample sequenced in a study of blood T cell repertoires in COVID-19. TCRdb's table, derived via immunoSEQ multiplex PCR, lists solely in-frame clones and lacks some. The repertoire consists of a few hundred thousand clones, with around nine tenths occurring once and the leading ten covering more than 1%. Material: PBMCs or T cells enriched from blood (not recorded which). All receptors come from a young woman who had recovered from COVID-19.

This clone showed up just a few times. The V gene is TRBV4-1, the J gene TRBJ1-2; D gene unclear. CDR1 is MGHRA, CDR2 YSYEKL, per germline. The CDR3 sequence is 15 residues long. Trimming removed 2 bases at V and 4 bases at J, with 14 bases between. DNA of the CDR3: TGCGCCAGCAGCCAAAGGCAGGATAATACCTATGGCTACACCTTC. This sequence encodes CASSQRQDNTYGYTF.

The chain is built from TRBV27 and TRBJ1-5; D ambiguous. The CDR3 is 13 residues long. Trimming removed 5 bases at V and 9 bases at J, with 14 bases between. Germline CDR1 is MNHEY and CDR2 is SMNVEV (reference sequence). As DNA, the CDR3 is TGTGCCAGCAGTCTCGGTGCTCTAGGGCCCCAGCATTTT. Protein product: CASSLGALGPQHF.

This rearrangement joins TRBV10-3 to TRBJ1-1; D might be TRBD1 (5 bases). The germline CDR1 and CDR2 sequences are ENHRY and SYGVKD. V shed 3 bases and J shed 3 bases, with 11 bases lying between them. The CDR3 totals 14 residues. The CDR3 sequence is CAISDGGIYTEAFF. The DNA for the CDR3 is TGTGCCATCAGTGACGGGGGAATCTACACTGAAGCTTTCTTT.

This rearrangement joins TRBV19 to TRBJ2-7; D remains ambiguous. The CDR3 runs to 16 residues. Per the germline V gene, CDR1 is LNHDA and CDR2 is SQIVND (reference sequence). Trimming took 4 bases from V and 2 from J, leaving 18 bases between them. The CDR3 is CASSRYPGSPTYEQYF. The CDR3 DNA sequence: TGTGCCAGTAGTAGGTACCCGGGTTCGCCGACCTACGAGCAGTACTTC.

CDR3 bases: TGTGCCAGCAGCTTAAAAGAAGCAGGGGCACGCTACGAGCAGTACTTC. Encoded protein: CASSLKEAGARYEQYF. The chain joins TRBV13 to TRBJ2-7; D possibly corresponds to TRBD1 (6 bases). The V end was cut by 2 bases, the J end by 3 bases, with 17 bases between. This CDR3 has 16 residues. Germline loops: CDR1 PRHDT, CDR2 FYEKMQ (reference sequence). Based on the CDR3 plus reference TRBV13 and TRBJ2-7, the full variable domain is AAGVIQSPRHLIKEKRETATLKCYPIPRHDTVYWYQQGPGQDPQFLISFYEKMQSDKGSIPDRFSAQQFSDYHSELNMSSLELGDSALYFCASSLKEAGARYEQYFGPGTRLTVT.

The V call is TRBV7-9, the J call TRBJ1-1, with D uncertain. Deletions cut 3 bases from V and 1 base from J, with 9 bases between. The CDR3 runs to 14 residues. The germline V gene has CDR1 SEHNR and CDR2 FQNEAQ (reference sequence). CDR3 residues: CASSLQRRNTEAFF. The CDR3 DNA reads TGTGCCAGCAGCTTGCAACGGAGGAACACTGAAGCTTTCTTT.

V usage is TRBV7-2 and J usage is TRBJ1-4; 9 nucleotides agree with TRBD1. The CDR3 sequence is 13 residues long. Germline loops: CDR1 SGHTA, CDR2 FQGNSA. J lost 7 bases, V lost 3 bases, and 0 bases had no gene match. The CDR3 sequence is CASSLTGGEKLFF. The DNA of the CDR3 is TGTGCCAGCAGCTTGACAGGGGGTGAAAAACTGTTTTTT.

The CDR3 DNA reads as TGCAGTGCTAGAGTGAGGACTGAAGCTTTCTTT. Amino acids: CSARVRTEAFF. This rearrangement joins TRBV20-1 to TRBJ1-1; no definite D call. V lost 1 base and J lost 5, with 5 bases in between. Germline V gene data show CDR1 as DFQATT and CDR2 as SNEGSKA (reference sequence). This CDR3 contains 11 residues.

This chain uses TRBV3-1 (or the pseudogene TRBV3-2) with TRBJ1-6; 8 positions agree with TRBD1. Germline trimming cut 1 base from V and 0 bases from J; bases unmatched to any gene: 11. Germline V CDR1 and CDR2: LGHDT, YNNKEL (reference sequence). This CDR3 has 20 amino acids. Here the CDR3 reads CASSQGRQGPLYSYNSPLHF. CDR3 coding DNA: TGTGCCAGCAGCCAAGGCCGACAGGGGCCACTATACTCCTATAATTCACCCCTCCACTTT.

The chain employs TRBV9 and TRBJ1-2; TRBD1 aligns across 8 bases. The CDR3 covers 15 residues. J gave up 4 bases and V 7 bases, and 12 bases lay outside the gene matches. The germline V gene encodes CDR1 SGDLS and CDR2 YYNGEE. The CDR3: CASQGQGLPPYGYTF. The CDR3 bases are TGTGCCAGCCAAGGACAGGGCCTTCCACCCTATGGCTACACCTTC.

V and J are TRBV6-6 and TRBJ2-5, with D perhaps matching TRBD1 (6 bases). The ends were cut back, 6 bases at V and 4 bases at J, with 12 bases in the middle. The CDR3 length is 13 residues. Looked up from germline, CDR1 is MNHNY and CDR2 is SVGAGI (reference sequence). The CDR3 coding sequence is TGTGCCAGCAGCCAACCCAGGGGAGAGACCCAGTACTTC. Translated: CASSQPRGETQYF.

CDR3 DNA sequence: TGTGCCTGGACTCCTAGCGGGGGGGCTGATACGCAGTATTTT. Protein: CAWTPSGGADTQYF. The chain couples TRBV30 to TRBJ2-3, with 12 bases aligning to TRBD2. The CDR3 contains 14 residues. J lost 6 bases, V lost 4 bases, and 5 bases had no gene match. CDR1 and CDR2 (germline): GTSNPN, SVGIG (reference sequence).

This chain uses TRBV7-2 with TRBJ2-5; D not certain. The CDR3 runs to 13 residues. The germline V and J ends were trimmed by 6 bases and 2 bases, with 10 bases remaining between them. Germline CDR1 SGHTA, CDR2 FQGNSA. For the CDR3, the DNA is TGTGCCAGCAGGAAGAGCGTGCAAGAGACCCAGTACTTC. Translating gives CASRKSVQETQYF. Combining the CDR3 with reference TRBV7-2 and TRBJ2-5 gives the whole variable domain GAGVSQSPSNKVTEKGKDVELRCDPISGHTALYWYRQSLGQGLEFLIYFQGNSAPDKSGLPSDRFSAERTGGSVSTLTIQRTQQEDSAVYLCASRKSVQETQYFGPGTRLLVL.

The chain employs TRBV6-5 and TRBJ2-5, with D possibly being TRBD1 (5 bases). CDR3 size: 15 residues. Germline values: CDR1 MNHEY, CDR2 SVGAGI. V was shortened by 2 bases and J by 5 bases, with 15 bases between the two germline ends. In DNA, the CDR3 is TGTGCCAGCAGTTACGACTCAGGGATGGTGGAGACCCAGTACTTC. Translating it yields CASSYDSGMVETQYF.

This clone was observed a single time. The chain couples TRBV5-1 to TRBJ2-2; perhaps TRBD1 as D (5 bases). CDR1 and CDR2 from the germline V gene are SGHRS and YFSETQ. Trimming stripped 5 bases from V and 4 bases from J, with 15 bases between. The CDR3 runs to 15 residues. The CDR3 here is CASRPGQGSTGELFF. The CDR3 coding sequence is TGCGCCAGCAGACCCGGCCAGGGTAGCACCGGGGAGCTGTTTTTT. The complete variable domain, with remaining parts taken from reference TRBV5-1 and TRBJ2-2, reads KAGVTQTPRYLIKTRGQQVTLSCSPISGHRSVSWYQQTPGQGLQFLFEYFSETQRNKGNFPGRFSGRQFSNSRSEMNVSTLELGDSALYLCASRPGQGSTGELFFGEGSRLTVL.

Comments on this clone: Additional DNA sequences in this sample encode the identical CDR3. This sequence joins TRBV6-5 and TRBJ1-1; D is unresolved. The CDR3 totals 13 residues. In germline, CDR1 is MNHEY, CDR2 SVGAGI. V lost 3 bases, J lost 1 base, and 6 bases lay in between. CDR3 region: CASSYGGNTEAFF. In nucleotides, the CDR3 is TGTGCCAGCAGTTATGGCGGGAACACTGAAGCTTTCTTT.

This clone appeared once. The V and J genes are TRBV29-1 and TRBJ1-1; the D is unclear. Germline V gene lookup returns CDR1 SQVTM and CDR2 ANQGSEA. The CDR3 covers 11 residues. The V gene lost 3 bases and the J gene lost 3 bases, with 5 bases spanning the gap. DNA of the CDR3: TGCAGCGTTGACCGTTACACTGAAGCTTTCTTT. Translating gives CSVDRYTEAFF.

The chain employs TRBV10-3 and TRBJ2-5; no clear D gene. Germline CDR1 reads ENHRY; CDR2 reads SYGVKD. V was shortened by 10 bases and J by 3 bases, with 15 bases between the two germline ends. This CDR3 is built from 13 residues. The CDR3 sequence is CATRDLNEETQYF. DNA for the CDR3: TGTGCCACCCGAGACTTAAACGAAGAGACCCAGTACTTC.

This clone occurred once. This rearrangement joins TRBV27 to TRBJ1-6; 7 nucleotides agree with TRBD1. This CDR3 contains 13 residues. Germline CDR1 and CDR2: MNHEY and SMNVEV (reference sequence). Losses at the gene ends were 6 bases for V and 11 bases for J; bases not matched to a gene: 7. Written as DNA, the CDR3 is TGTGCCAGCAGGCCGGGACAGATTGCACCCCTCCACTTT. It codes for CASRPGQIAPLHF.

The gene calls are TRBV30 and TRBJ2-7; D is unclear. Trimming took 3 bases from V and 2 from J, leaving 23 bases between them. This CDR3 has 17 amino acids. The germline V gene encodes CDR1 GTSNPN and CDR2 SVGIG (reference sequence). CDR3 amino acids: CAWRPSPFRRVAYEQYF. For the CDR3, the DNA is TGTGCCTGGAGACCGTCCCCCTTCCGACGGGTAGCCTACGAGCAGTACTTC.

This chain joins TRBV30 and TRBJ1-2, with 8 bases that match TRBD1. Per germline, CDR1 GTSNPN and CDR2 SVGIG (reference sequence). V lost 3 bases to trimming and J lost 4 bases; unmatched junction nucleotides: 7. CDR3 length equals 14 residues. This chain's CDR3 is CAWSGDRGVYGYTF. The DNA for the CDR3 is TGTGCCTGGAGCGGCGACAGGGGAGTCTATGGCTACACCTTC.

The chain employs TRBV7-2 and TRBJ1-2, with TRBD1 as a possible D gene (5 bases). Germline CDR1 reads SGHTA; CDR2 reads FQGNSA. The CDR3 consists of 15 residues. V shed 4 bases and J shed 0 bases, with 12 bases lying between them. The CDR3 region is CASSSGRGANYGYTF. The CDR3 DNA reads as TGTGCCAGCAGCTCAGGGAGGGGAGCTAACTATGGCTACACCTTC.

This clone was observed a single time. J is TRBJ2-1 and V is TRBV12-3 or TRBV12-4, with D perhaps TRBD1 (6 bases). This CDR3 comprises 13 residues. Trimming took off 6 bases at V and 12 bases at J, with 18 bases between the two ends. CDR3 nucleotide sequence: TGTGCCAGCAGCAGGGGCCTCCTAAGCGTGCAGTTCTTC. This encodes CASSRGLLSVQFF.